The rows below give T cell receptor beta chains drawn from one sample of a study of early T cells in non-severe SARS-CoV-2 infection. Via MiXCR, TCRdb re-called the 5' RACE reads, giving one row per CDR3 protein. Of approximately 97,000 distinct CDR3 sequences detected, approximately 10% appear once; the ten largest clones hold approximately 4.7%. Sequences were derived from whole blood, sampled at baseline. These receptors were collected from an adult who was a healthcare worker with PCR-confirmed SARS-CoV-2 infection or an uninfected control (not recorded which). Both conserved end residues are part of each CDR3. A D gene is named only where the DNA matches it firmly. Clone sizes are given selectively: once, few, many, or a class where the clone is expanded.

j_gene: TRBJ2-3; abundance: .; v_gene: TRBV5-4; d_gene: TRBD2; CDR3aa: CASNREGGAGIDTQYF; CDR3nt: TGTGCCAGCAACCGGGAGGGGGGCGCAGGGATAGATACGCAGTATTTT
j_gene: TRBJ2-7; abundance: .; v_gene: TRBV21-1; d_gene: .; CDR3aa: CASSKARWGAGEFYEQYF; CDR3nt: TGTGCCAGCAGCAAAGCCAGGTGGGGGGCAGGGGAATTCTACGAGCAGTACTTC
j_gene: TRBJ2-7; abundance: .; v_gene: TRBV6-5; d_gene: .; CDR3aa: CASSPYGGGEQYF; CDR3nt: TGTGCCAGCAGCCCATATGGGGGTGGCGAGCAGTACTTC
j_gene: TRBJ2-1; abundance: many; v_gene: TRBV20-1; d_gene: TRBD2; CDR3aa: CSAKRSSGGAAEQFF; CDR3nt: TGCAGTGCTAAGAGGTCTAGCGGGGGGGCCGCTGAGCAGTTCTTC
j_gene: TRBJ1-5; abundance: few; v_gene: TRBV2; d_gene: .; CDR3aa: CASSDAGGNQPQHF; CDR3nt: TGTGCCAGCAGTGATGCAGGCGGCAATCAGCCCCAGCATTTT
j_gene: TRBJ1-1; abundance: many; v_gene: TRBV4-1; d_gene: .; CDR3aa: CASSRTEPTEAFF; CDR3nt: TGCGCCAGCAGCCGGACAGAACCAACTGAAGCTTTCTTT
j_gene: TRBJ2-1; abundance: few; v_gene: TRBV3-1; d_gene: TRBD2; CDR3aa: CASRPSGRDNEQFF; CDR3nt: TGTGCCAGCAGGCCTAGCGGGAGGGACAATGAGCAGTTCTTC
j_gene: TRBJ2-3; abundance: few; v_gene: TRBV20-1; d_gene: TRBD1; CDR3aa: CSAVRDRGQDTQYF; CDR3nt: TGCAGTGCGGTCCGGGACAGGGGGCAGGATACGCAGTATTTT
j_gene: TRBJ1-2; abundance: .; v_gene: TRBV7-2; d_gene: TRBD1; CDR3aa: CASSLDRGRRGYTF; CDR3nt: TGTGCCAGCAGCTTAGACAGGGGGCGTCGTGGCTACACCTTC
j_gene: TRBJ1-4; abundance: many; v_gene: TRBV5-1; d_gene: TRBD1; CDR3aa: CASSYSTGMEKLFF; CDR3nt: TGCGCCAGCAGCTATTCGACAGGGATGGAAAAACTGTTTTTT
j_gene: TRBJ2-7; abundance: .; v_gene: TRBV7-9; d_gene: .; CDR3aa: CASSLGVGQHEQYF; CDR3nt: TGTGCCAGCAGCTTAGGGGTAGGTCAGCACGAGCAGTACTTC
j_gene: TRBJ2-2; abundance: .; v_gene: TRBV5-5; d_gene: .; CDR3aa: CASSFRQGFTGELFF; CDR3nt: TGTGCCAGCAGCTTTAGGCAGGGGTTCACCGGGGAGCTGTTTTTT
j_gene: TRBJ1-2; abundance: many; v_gene: TRBV5-1; d_gene: .; CDR3aa: CASSFGGAYGYTF; CDR3nt: TGCGCCAGCAGCTTCGGGGGCGCCTATGGCTACACCTTC
j_gene: TRBJ2-1; abundance: few; v_gene: TRBV7-2; d_gene: TRBD1; CDR3aa: CASSLGDSEIDEQFF; CDR3nt: TGTGCCAGCAGCTTAGGGGACAGCGAAATCGATGAGCAGTTCTTC
j_gene: TRBJ2-7; abundance: many; v_gene: TRBV7-2; d_gene: .; CDR3aa: CASSSLGSGALGQYF; CDR3nt: TGTGCCAGCAGCTCTCTGGGAAGCGGCGCCCTCGGGCAGTACTTC
j_gene: TRBJ2-7; abundance: many; v_gene: TRBV20-1; d_gene: TRBD1; CDR3aa: CSARVGGVYEQYF; CDR3nt: TGCAGTGCTAGAGTAGGGGGCGTCTACGAGCAGTACTTC
j_gene: TRBJ1-2; abundance: .; v_gene: TRBV30; d_gene: .; CDR3aa: CAWSEFYGYTF; CDR3nt: TGTGCCTGGAGTGAGTTCTATGGCTACACCTTC
j_gene: TRBJ1-1; abundance: many; v_gene: TRBV20-1; d_gene: .; CDR3aa: CSGKDGTTFEAFF; CDR3nt: TGCAGTGGGAAGGATGGGACAACCTTCGAAGCTTTCTTT
j_gene: TRBJ2-3; abundance: .; v_gene: TRBV7-9; d_gene: .; CDR3aa: CASSPTDRFGTTDTQYF; CDR3nt: TGTGCCAGCAGCCCCACCGACAGGTTTGGAACAACAGATACGCAGTATTTT
j_gene: TRBJ2-1; abundance: many; v_gene: TRBV7-2; d_gene: .; CDR3aa: CASSLAPFAGLNNEQFF; CDR3nt: TGTGCCAGCAGCTTAGCGCCTTTCGCGGGGTTAAACAATGAGCAGTTCTTC
j_gene: TRBJ2-2; abundance: few; v_gene: TRBV7-3; d_gene: .; CDR3aa: CASSLNAGELFF; CDR3nt: TGTGCCAGCAGCTTAAACGCCGGGGAGCTGTTTTTT
j_gene: TRBJ2-3; abundance: few; v_gene: TRBV5-8; d_gene: TRBD1; CDR3aa: CASPTGTGVVGTDTQYF; CDR3nt: TGTGCCAGTCCGACCGGGACAGGGGTTGTCGGCACAGATACGCAGTATTTT
j_gene: TRBJ2-2; abundance: few; v_gene: TRBV4-2; d_gene: .; CDR3aa: CASSLGPSLNTGELFF; CDR3nt: TGTGCCAGCAGCCTTGGTCCTAGTTTGAACACCGGGGAGCTGTTTTTT
j_gene: TRBJ1-2; abundance: .; v_gene: TRBV4-2; d_gene: .; CDR3aa: CASSPERSYGYTF; CDR3nt: TGTGCCAGCAGCCCCGAAAGGTCCTATGGCTACACCTTC
j_gene: TRBJ1-5; abundance: many; v_gene: TRBV5-1; d_gene: TRBD1; CDR3aa: CASSSDRDQPQHF; CDR3nt: TGCGCCAGCAGTTCGGACAGGGATCAGCCCCAGCATTTT
j_gene: TRBJ2-2; abundance: .; v_gene: TRBV24-1; d_gene: TRBD2; CDR3aa: CATSDPAQGLNTGELFF; CDR3nt: TGTGCCACCAGTGATCCCGCCCAGGGACTAAACACCGGGGAGCTGTTTTTT
j_gene: TRBJ2-7; abundance: few; v_gene: TRBV5-1; d_gene: TRBD1; CDR3aa: CASSGQARPEQYF; CDR3nt: TGCGCCAGCTCGGGACAGGCGCGGCCCGAGCAGTACTTC
j_gene: TRBJ2-7; abundance: .; v_gene: TRBV19; d_gene: TRBD1; CDR3aa: CASSLTGQAGYEQYF; CDR3nt: TGTGCCAGTAGTCTAACCGGACAGGCAGGTTACGAGCAGTACTTC
j_gene: TRBJ2-3; abundance: many; v_gene: TRBV7-2; d_gene: .; CDR3aa: CASSIKRVGLDTQYF; CDR3nt: TGTGCCAGCAGCATTAAGCGGGTAGGGCTAGATACGCAGTATTTT
j_gene: TRBJ2-3; abundance: few; v_gene: TRBV5-6; d_gene: .; CDR3aa: CASSLLTDSTDTQYF; CDR3nt: TGTGCCAGCAGCTTGTTGACAGATAGCACAGATACGCAGTATTTT
j_gene: TRBJ2-1; abundance: few; v_gene: TRBV6-5; d_gene: .; CDR3aa: CASSPNVGGYNEQFF; CDR3nt: TGTGCCAGCAGTCCCAATGTAGGGGGATACAATGAGCAGTTCTTC
j_gene: TRBJ1-5; abundance: few; v_gene: TRBV6-6; d_gene: .; CDR3aa: CASRLRSTPRGNQPQHF; CDR3nt: TGTGCCAGCAGGTTACGATCCACACCGAGGGGCAATCAGCCCCAGCATTTT
j_gene: TRBJ2-3; abundance: many; v_gene: TRBV7-9; d_gene: .; CDR3aa: CASSPSLGGTDTQYF; CDR3nt: TGTGCCAGCAGCCCATCCTTAGGGGGCACAGATACGCAGTATTTT
j_gene: TRBJ2-7; abundance: .; v_gene: TRBV7-2; d_gene: TRBD2; CDR3aa: CASSGTSGTISYEQYF; CDR3nt: TGTGCCAGCTCCGGGACTAGCGGGACGATTTCCTACGAGCAGTACTTC
j_gene: TRBJ2-3; abundance: few; v_gene: TRBV6-5; d_gene: .; CDR3aa: CASSYSPDTQYF; CDR3nt: TGTGCCAGCAGTTACTCGCCAGATACGCAGTATTTT
j_gene: TRBJ2-5; abundance: .; v_gene: TRBV3-1; d_gene: TRBD1; CDR3aa: CASSHGTRGLTQETQYF; CDR3nt: TGTGCCAGCAGCCATGGTACTAGGGGGCTCACCCAAGAGACCCAGTACTTC
j_gene: TRBJ2-3; abundance: few; v_gene: TRBV29-1; d_gene: TRBD1; CDR3aa: CSVIEGAGNTDTQYF; CDR3nt: TGCAGCGTTATTGAGGGGGCAGGGAATACAGATACGCAGTATTTT
j_gene: TRBJ2-3; abundance: .; v_gene: TRBV20-1; d_gene: .; CDR3aa: CSALMALLLTDTQYF; CDR3nt: TGCAGTGCCCTTATGGCGCTACTCCTCACAGATACGCAGTATTTT
j_gene: TRBJ1-1; abundance: .; v_gene: TRBV10-1; d_gene: .; CDR3aa: CASSEVGGPTEAFF; CDR3nt: TGCGCCAGCAGTGAGGTCGGGGGGCCCACTGAAGCTTTCTTT
j_gene: TRBJ1-1; abundance: .; v_gene: TRBV3-1; d_gene: TRBD1; CDR3aa: CASSPGQGAHTEAFF; CDR3nt: TGTGCCAGCAGCCCCGGACAGGGGGCTCACACTGAAGCTTTCTTT
j_gene: TRBJ2-3; abundance: few; v_gene: TRBV2; d_gene: TRBD1; CDR3aa: CASSQNRGSTDTQYF; CDR3nt: TGTGCCAGCAGTCAGAACAGGGGGAGCACAGATACGCAGTATTTT
j_gene: TRBJ1-4; abundance: many; v_gene: TRBV10-3; d_gene: .; CDR3aa: CAITPSRFGEKLFF; CDR3nt: TGTGCCATCACTCCCTCCAGGTTCGGGGAAAAACTGTTTTTT
j_gene: TRBJ2-1; abundance: few; v_gene: TRBV11-2; d_gene: TRBD1; CDR3aa: CASSGFFVTGGNYNEQFF; CDR3nt: TGTGCCAGCAGCGGATTTTTCGTGACAGGGGGAAACTACAATGAGCAGTTCTTC
j_gene: TRBJ1-1; abundance: few; v_gene: TRBV5-5; d_gene: .; CDR3aa: CASSFFTRNTEAFF; CDR3nt: TGTGCCAGCAGCTTTTTTACAAGGAACACTGAAGCTTTCTTT
j_gene: TRBJ1-2; abundance: many; v_gene: TRBV28; d_gene: .; CDR3aa: CASSVSGKGYTF; CDR3nt: TGTGCCAGCAGTGTTTCGGGAAAAGGCTACACCTTC
j_gene: TRBJ2-2; abundance: few; v_gene: TRBV19; d_gene: TRBD2; CDR3aa: CASSIWGGYTGELFF; CDR3nt: TGTGCCAGTAGTATCTGGGGGGGATACACCGGGGAGCTGTTTTTT
j_gene: TRBJ2-7; abundance: few; v_gene: TRBV20-1; d_gene: .; CDR3aa: CSATGRHSAYEQYF; CDR3nt: TGCAGTGCTACGGGACGTCACTCAGCCTACGAGCAGTACTTC
j_gene: TRBJ2-2; abundance: few; v_gene: TRBV23-1; d_gene: .; CDR3aa: CASSQGGNTGELFF; CDR3nt: TGCGCCAGCAGTCAGGGCGGGAACACCGGGGAGCTGTTTTTT
j_gene: TRBJ2-2; abundance: few; v_gene: TRBV7-9; d_gene: .; CDR3aa: CASSLQSGPNTGELFF; CDR3nt: TGTGCCAGCAGCTTACAAAGTGGACCAAACACCGGGGAGCTGTTTTTT
j_gene: TRBJ2-1; abundance: many; v_gene: TRBV6-6; d_gene: .; CDR3aa: CASTLSPFPHEQFF; CDR3nt: TGTGCCAGCACCCTAAGCCCGTTCCCGCATGAGCAGTTCTTC